This TCR beta chain originates from a study of T cells in Graves' hyperthyroidism and ophthalmopathy. Using RNA transcripts as the source, TCR beta CDR3 regions were amplified. A set of HTBI primers served as the primers for a first-round RT-PCR of the TCR CDR3. TCRdb re-analysed the multiplex PCR reads in MiXCR, keeping a single row per CDR3 protein. The table shows hundreds of thousands of distinct CDR3 sequences, with 35% to 45% occurring only once. Details on this clonotype: Antigen unknown.

V trimming: 5 bases; J trimming: 2 bases; junction bases outside the gene matches: 10. CDR3 length: 19 residues. Diagnoses were made from clinical symptoms, serum measures (thyroxine and TRAb), thyroid ultrasound and orbital computed tomography. Study-level results: Prediction of ophthalmopathy progression came a median around 6.5 months pre-onset.

V usage is TRBV12-3 or TRBV12-4 and J usage is TRBJ2-2, with 14 nucleotides matching TRBD2. Sequenced input: blood. The TCR sequence derives from a man in his late teens or twenties with Graves' hyperthyroidism. This CDR3 is CASSRRRLAGGSNTGELFF. The DNA for the CDR3 is TGTGCCAGCAGTCGCCGGAGACTAGCGGGGGGGTCCAACACCGGGGAGCTGTTTTTT.